Below, 16 T cell receptor beta chains from the same sample are listed, as sequenced in a study of resident and recirculating memory T cells in vitiligo. Sequencing was performed with immunoSEQ multiplex PCR; in TCRdb, only in-frame clones are kept and a portion is missing. The repertoire holds 70,000 to 75,000 clones, with approximately 90% as singletons. Source material: blood. The receptors stem from a male donor with vitiligo.

Concerning this clone itself: At the DNA level, this CDR3 is encoded by other sequences in the same sample as well. The chain joins TRBV5-1 to TRBJ2-2; TRBD1 aligns across 7 bases. This CDR3 region has 14 residues. With 0 bases clipped from V and 5 bases from J, the junction kept 1 base outside the gene matches. Germline CDR1 and CDR2: SGHRS and YFSETQ. The CDR3 loop reads CASSLGQGTGELFF. Written as DNA, the CDR3 is TGCGCCAGCAGCTTGGGACAGGGTACCGGGGAGCTGTTTTTT.

V usage is TRBV4-3 and J usage is TRBJ2-7, with TRBD1 matching 7 bases. Germline loops: CDR1 LGHNA, CDR2 YSLEER. V dropped 3 bases and J dropped 3; count of bases not matched to a gene: 11. The CDR3 length is 16 residues. DNA of the CDR3: TGCGCCAGCAGCCACGGATTCGACAGGGCAAACTACGAGCAGTACTTC. It yields the protein CASSHGFDRANYEQYF.

This chain joins TRBV5-1 and TRBJ1-1, with a weak D call TRBD1 (5 bases). The CDR3 loop spans 19 amino acids. Trimming took off 1 base at V and 1 base at J, with 23 bases between the two ends. Germline assignment: CDR1 SGHRS and CDR2 YFSETQ. The CDR3 bases are TGCGCCAGCAGCTTGAACGGCCGACGCCTCAGGGAGGCGAACACTGAAGCTTTCTTT. Translation: CASSLNGRRLREANTEAFF.

This clone was recorded many times. The J gene is TRBJ2-2, the V gene TRBV4-2; TRBD2 agrees at 9 bases. J lost 8 bases, V lost 7 bases, and 11 bases had no gene match. The germline V gene has CDR1 LGHNA and CDR2 YNFKEQ. This CDR3 has 15 amino acids. CDR3 sequence (DNA): TGTGCCAGCAAGAAAGGGACTAGCTTGGAGGGGGAGCTGTTTTTT. Translated: CASKKGTSLEGELFF.

The chain couples TRBV27 to TRBJ1-1; perhaps TRBD1 as D (5 bases). From germline, CDR1 is MNHEY and CDR2 SMNVEV (reference sequence). The CDR3 covers 15 residues. V gave up 0 bases and J gave up 4 bases, with 12 bases separating them. The CDR3 loop reads CASSLSPGSRTEAFF. CDR3 coding DNA: TGTGCCAGCAGTTTATCGCCAGGGTCGCGCACTGAAGCTTTCTTT.

The chain couples TRBV6-4 to TRBJ2-3; 9 bases fit TRBD2. The CDR3 sequence is 15 residues long. The germline V gene encodes CDR1 MRHNA and CDR2 SNTAGT. V lost 6 bases, J lost 4 bases, and 8 bases stayed unmatched. The CDR3, as DNA: TGTGCCAGCAGCCTCATAGCGGGGGAGGCAGATACGCAGTATTTT. It specifies CASSLIAGEADTQYF.

The CDR3 reads CASSQDSSRPGYTF. The CDR3 DNA sequence: TGCGCCAGCAGCCAAGATAGCAGCAGACCTGGCTACACCTTC. The chain has TRBV4-3 and TRBJ1-2; no clear D. V lost 0 bases and J lost 7, with 12 bases in between. Germline V gene sequence: CDR1 LGHNA, CDR2 YSLEER. The CDR3 sequence is 14 residues long.

The V and J genes are TRBV6-6 and TRBJ2-7; 14 nucleotides align to TRBD2. Trimming at V came to 4 bases and at J to 1 base, leaving 3 bases not matched to a gene. The CDR3 is 16 residues long. CDR1 is MNHNY and CDR2 is SVGAGI in the germline V gene (reference sequence). The CDR3 DNA sequence: TGTGCCAGCAGTTCCGGGACTAGCGGGGGTTCCTACGAGCAGTACTTC. Translated, it gives CASSSGTSGGSYEQYF.

This rearrangement joins TRBV5-4 to TRBJ2-7; D not certain. This CDR3 region has 15 residues. From germline, CDR1 is SGHNT and CDR2 YYREEE (reference sequence). V was shortened by 0 bases and J by 0 bases, with 10 bases between the two germline ends. The CDR3, as DNA: TGTGCCAGCAGCTTGGAAACGGAGTTCTCCTACGAGCAGTACTTC. Amino acid sequence: CASSLETEFSYEQYF. The variable domain in full, completed from reference TRBV5-4 and TRBJ2-7, reads ETGVTQSPTHLIKTRGQQVTLRCSSQSGHNTVSWYQQALGQGPQFIFQYYREEENGRGNFPPRFSGLQFPNYSSELNVNALELDDSALYLCASSLETEFSYEQYFGPGTRLTVT.

This rearrangement joins TRBV2 to TRBJ2-1; tentative D call: TRBD1 (6 bases). The CDR3 covers 12 residues. Germline values: CDR1 SNHLY, CDR2 FYNNEI. Trimming left V 8 bases short and J 10 bases short, with 15 bases between. The CDR3 DNA reads as TGTGCCAGCCGGGATTACAGGGACGAGCAGTTCTTC. Its translation: CASRDYRDEQFF.

Here the CDR3 DNA reads TGTGCCAGCAGCTTAGGTCCCGACAGAAACTATGGCTACACCTTC. It yields the protein CASSLGPDRNYGYTF. The gene calls are TRBV7-2 and TRBJ1-2, with D perhaps TRBD1 (5 bases). The CDR3 is 15 amino acids. Trimming shortened V by 1 base and J by 2 bases, and 11 bases separated the two germline ends. Per germline, CDR1 SGHTA and CDR2 FQGNSA.

The chain is built from TRBV2 and TRBJ1-6; no clear D gene. This CDR3 region has 14 residues. Per the germline V gene, CDR1 is SNHLY and CDR2 is FYNNEI. Trimming pared 7 bases from V and 9 bases from J, leaving 16 bases between. CDR3 sequence reads: CASKGDGASSPLHF. The CDR3 DNA is TGTGCCAGCAAAGGAGACGGAGCTAGTTCACCCCTCCACTTT.

The chain recombines TRBV10-3 with TRBJ2-3, with 9 bases aligning to TRBD2. The CDR3 spans 16 residues. V lost 4 bases and J lost 1; bases outside the gene matches: 6. In germline, CDR1 is ENHRY, CDR2 SYGVKD. CDR3 sequence: CAISAIAGARTDTQYF. The DNA of the CDR3 is TGTGCCATCAGTGCAATAGCGGGGGCTCGCACAGATACGCAGTATTTT.

The J gene is TRBJ1-1, the V gene TRBV18, with 9 bases aligning to TRBD1. Germline V CDR1 and CDR2: KGHSH, LQKENI. The CDR3 totals 15 residues. V shed 3 bases, J shed 11 bases, and the junction held 13 bases outside the gene matches. This chain's CDR3 is CASSPQSQGAAGAFF. The CDR3 nucleotides are TGTGCCAGCTCACCCCAATCACAGGGGGCGGCTGGGGCTTTCTTT.

The chain uses TRBV6-6 and TRBJ2-1; 15 bases agree with TRBD2. The CDR3 runs to 16 residues. Germline V gives CDR1 MNHNY, CDR2 SVGAGI (reference sequence). V was clipped by 2 bases and J by 7 bases; unmatched bases: 3. The CDR3 here is CASSYQGTSGGNEQFF. In DNA, the CDR3 is TGTGCCAGCAGTTACCAGGGGACTAGCGGGGGGAATGAGCAGTTCTTC.

The V gene is TRBV5-4, the J gene TRBJ2-1; TRBD2 aligns across 13 bases. V trimming: 0 bases; J trimming: 12 bases; junction bases outside the gene matches: 12. The CDR3 spans 17 residues. CDR1 and CDR2 (germline): SGHNT, YYREEE (reference sequence). CDR3 amino acids: CASSLGLAGGLSHPQFF. CDR3 nucleotide sequence: TGTGCCAGCAGCTTGGGACTAGCGGGGGGATTATCCCATCCGCAGTTCTTC.